This TCR beta chain derives from a study of blood T cell repertoires in COVID-19. Here immunoSEQ multiplex PCR was the method, and the copy in TCRdb shows in-frame clones only, minus some. The sample lists some 200,000 clones, 88% occurring once. Sequencing was performed on peripheral blood. The sequence came from a man between 65 and 79 years old with acute or convalescent COVID-19.

The CDR3: CASSLGTTTGSLRQPQHF. As DNA, the CDR3 is TGTGCCAGCAGCTTAGGAACTACCACAGGGTCTTTGCGTCAGCCCCAGCATTTT. The V call is TRBV7-8, the J call TRBJ1-5; D may be TRBD1 (6 bases). The germline gives CDR1 SGHVS, CDR2 FQNEAQ. The V end lost 1 base, the J end lost 6 bases, and 22 bases lay between the germline ends. The CDR3 sequence is 18 residues long. The full variable domain, with the rest looked up from reference TRBV7-8 and TRBJ1-5, is GAGVSQSPRYKVAKRGQDVALRCDPISGHVSLFWYQQALGQGPEFLTYFQNEAQLDKSGLPSDRFFAERPEGSVSTLKIQRTQQEDSAVYLCASSLGTTTGSLRQPQHFGDGTRLSIL.